The clone carrying this T cell receptor beta chain was detected only a few times. Its antigen is not identified. These data are taken from a study of cytomegalovirus exposure and HLA in healthy donors. Study observations and caveats: In a later analysis, several top co-occurrence clusters appeared linked to parvovirus B19, influenza, CMV and Epstein-Barr virus. Associated with HLA alleles at 0.05 false discovery rate in a later analysis were about 17,000 TCR beta sequences. In a later analysis, productive TCRs from donors in an Asian-associated ancestry cluster reportedly carried fewer N-insertions than the cohort mean. A missense DCLRE1C variant was associated with V- and J-gene trimming of TCR beta chains in a later analysis, and an independent cohort replicated the association.

PCR used 60 Vbeta primers and 13 Jbeta primers. Sequencing used immunoSEQ multiplex PCR; TCRdb keeps in-frame clones, though not all of them. The sample lists about 120,000 clones, over 70% occurring once. With V trimmed by 5 bases and J by 5 bases, 9 bases remained unmatched. This CDR3 is built from 15 residues. Germline V gives CDR1 MNHEY, CDR2 SMNVEV (reference sequence). Specimen: PBMCs. The TCR originated in a female donor in good health and CMV-seropositive. The chain recombines TRBV27 with TRBJ1-1, with 9 nucleotides matching TRBD1. In DNA, the CDR3 is TGTGCCAGCAGTGCGGACGACAGGGGGGCTACTGAAGCTTTCTTT. Its protein product is CASSADDRGATEAFF.